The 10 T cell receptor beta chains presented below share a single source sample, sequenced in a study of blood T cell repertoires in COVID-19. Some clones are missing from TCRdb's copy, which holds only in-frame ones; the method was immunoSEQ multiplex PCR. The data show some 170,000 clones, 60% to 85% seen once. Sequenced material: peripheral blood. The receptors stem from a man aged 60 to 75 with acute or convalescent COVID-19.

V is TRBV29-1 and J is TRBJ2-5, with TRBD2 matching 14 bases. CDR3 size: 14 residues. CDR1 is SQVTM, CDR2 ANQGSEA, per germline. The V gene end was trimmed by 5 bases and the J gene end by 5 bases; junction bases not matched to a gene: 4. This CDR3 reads CSVKTSGGGETQYF. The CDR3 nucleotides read TGCAGCGTTAAGACTAGCGGGGGGGGCGAGACCCAGTACTTC.

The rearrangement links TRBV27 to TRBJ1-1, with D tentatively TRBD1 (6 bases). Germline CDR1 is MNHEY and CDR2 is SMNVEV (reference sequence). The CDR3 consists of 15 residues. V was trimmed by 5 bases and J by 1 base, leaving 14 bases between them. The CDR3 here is CASSLEVGGNTEAFF. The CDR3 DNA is TGTGCCAGCAGTCTCGAGGTAGGGGGGAACACTGAAGCTTTCTTT.

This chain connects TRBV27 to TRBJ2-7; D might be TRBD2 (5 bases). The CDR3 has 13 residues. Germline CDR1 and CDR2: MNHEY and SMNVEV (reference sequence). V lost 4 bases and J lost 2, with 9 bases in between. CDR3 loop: CASSSRDTYEQYF. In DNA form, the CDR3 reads TGTGCCAGCAGTTCACGGGATACCTACGAGCAGTACTTC.

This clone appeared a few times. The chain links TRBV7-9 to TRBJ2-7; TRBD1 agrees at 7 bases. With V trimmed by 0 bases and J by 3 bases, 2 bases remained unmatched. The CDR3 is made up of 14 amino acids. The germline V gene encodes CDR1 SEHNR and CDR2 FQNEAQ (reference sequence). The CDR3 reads CASSLATGVYEQYF. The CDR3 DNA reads TGTGCCAGCAGCTTAGCTACAGGGGTCTACGAGCAGTACTTC. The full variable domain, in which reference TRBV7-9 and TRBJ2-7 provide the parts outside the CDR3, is DTGVSQNPRHKITKRGQNVTFRCDPISEHNRLYWYRQTLGQGPEFLTYFQNEAQLEKSRLLSDRFSAERPKGSFSTLEIQRTEQGDSAMYLCASSLATGVYEQYFGPGTRLTVT.

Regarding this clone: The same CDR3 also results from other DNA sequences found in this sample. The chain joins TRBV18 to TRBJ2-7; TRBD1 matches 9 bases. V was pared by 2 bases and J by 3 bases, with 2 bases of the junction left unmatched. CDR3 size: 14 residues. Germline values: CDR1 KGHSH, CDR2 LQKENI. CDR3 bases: TGTGCCAGCTCACCAAGACAGGGGGTCTACGAGCAGTACTTC. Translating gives CASSPRQGVYEQYF. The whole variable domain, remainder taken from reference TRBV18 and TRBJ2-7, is NAGVMQNPRHLVRRRGQEARLRCSPMKGHSHVYWYRQLPEEGLKFMVYLQKENIIDESGMPKERFSAEFPKEGPSILRIQQVVRGDSAAYFCASSPRQGVYEQYFGPGTRLTVT.

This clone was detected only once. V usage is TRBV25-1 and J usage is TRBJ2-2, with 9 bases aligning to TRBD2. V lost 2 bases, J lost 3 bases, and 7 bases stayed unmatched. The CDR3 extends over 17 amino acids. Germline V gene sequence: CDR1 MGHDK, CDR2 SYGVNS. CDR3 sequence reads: CASSEGAGGRYTGELFF. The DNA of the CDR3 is TGTGCCAGCAGTGAAGGAGCGGGGGGTCGCTACACCGGGGAGCTGTTTTTT. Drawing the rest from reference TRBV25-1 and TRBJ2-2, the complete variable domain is EADIYQTPRYLVIGTGKKITLECSQTMGHDKMYWYQQDPGMELHLIHYSYGVNSTEKGDLSSESTVSRIRTEHFPLTLESARPSHTSQYLCASSEGAGGRYTGELFFGEGSRLTVL.

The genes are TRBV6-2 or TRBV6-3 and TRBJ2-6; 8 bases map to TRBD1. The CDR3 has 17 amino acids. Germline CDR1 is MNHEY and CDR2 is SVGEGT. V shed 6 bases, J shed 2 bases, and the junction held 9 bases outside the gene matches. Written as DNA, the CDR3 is TGTGCCAGCAGCCAAGGGACGGACAGGGCTGGGGCCAACGTCCTGACTTTC. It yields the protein CASSQGTDRAGANVLTF.

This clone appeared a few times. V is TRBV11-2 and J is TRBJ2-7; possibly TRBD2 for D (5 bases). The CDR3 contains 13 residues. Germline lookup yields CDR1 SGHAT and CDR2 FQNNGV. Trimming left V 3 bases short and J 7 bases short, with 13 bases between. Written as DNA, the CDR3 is TGTGCCAGCAGCTTGATGACGTCGGGAGAGCAGTACTTC. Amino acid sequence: CASSLMTSGEQYF.

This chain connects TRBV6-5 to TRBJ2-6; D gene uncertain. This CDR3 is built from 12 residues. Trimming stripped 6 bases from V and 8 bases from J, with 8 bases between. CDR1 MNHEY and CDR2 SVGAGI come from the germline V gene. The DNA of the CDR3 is TGTGCCAGCAGACGTGGCCCCAACGTCCTGACTTTC. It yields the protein CASRRGPNVLTF.

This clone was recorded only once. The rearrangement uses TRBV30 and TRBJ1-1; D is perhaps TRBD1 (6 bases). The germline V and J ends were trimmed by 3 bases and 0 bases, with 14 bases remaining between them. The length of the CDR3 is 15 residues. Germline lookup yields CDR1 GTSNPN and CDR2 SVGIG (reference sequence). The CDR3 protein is CAWRQGPLMNTEAFF. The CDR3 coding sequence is TGTGCCTGGAGGCAGGGGCCCCTCATGAACACTGAAGCTTTCTTT.